This T cell receptor (beta chain) emerged from a study of vaccination and CD4 T cells after COVID-19. About the study: A median of approximately 96 days (range 35 to 161) separated diagnosis from post-COVID sampling. The interval from dose two to post-vaccine sampling had a median of approximately 70 days, and it ranged from 14 to 241. The study's findings and limits: No early post-infection timepoints were studied, and convalescent patients studied were relatively few. Median SARS-CoV-2-reactive clonotype numbers rose nonsignificantly, 21 to 38.

This CDR3 has 14 residues. The V gene's germline CDR1 is DFQATT and CDR2 SNEGSKA (reference sequence). Trimming removed 3 bases from V and 1 base from J; junction bases left unmatched: 5. Sample treatment: approximately nine-day PBMC culture with coronavirus spike peptide pools or control peptides (ViraFEST assay). Only a few counts were recorded for this clonotype. Its target is unknown. Once obtained from cultured CD4+ T cells, the DNA was sequenced using the Oncomine TCR Beta short-read assay. TCRdb ran MiXCR on the PCR reads and lists one entry per CDR3 protein. The repertoire holds some 20,000 distinct CDR3 sequences, with roughly 40% as singletons.

The chain combines TRBV20-1 with TRBJ1-2, with TRBD1 matching 7 bases. This clonotype originated in a human donor who had recovered from COVID-19. The source material was CD4+ T cells from blood, cultured in vitro, sampled before SARS-CoV-2 vaccination. The CDR3 loop is CSARAGTVNYGYTF. Here the CDR3 DNA reads TGCAGTGCTAGGGCCGGGACAGTTAACTATGGCTACACCTTC.